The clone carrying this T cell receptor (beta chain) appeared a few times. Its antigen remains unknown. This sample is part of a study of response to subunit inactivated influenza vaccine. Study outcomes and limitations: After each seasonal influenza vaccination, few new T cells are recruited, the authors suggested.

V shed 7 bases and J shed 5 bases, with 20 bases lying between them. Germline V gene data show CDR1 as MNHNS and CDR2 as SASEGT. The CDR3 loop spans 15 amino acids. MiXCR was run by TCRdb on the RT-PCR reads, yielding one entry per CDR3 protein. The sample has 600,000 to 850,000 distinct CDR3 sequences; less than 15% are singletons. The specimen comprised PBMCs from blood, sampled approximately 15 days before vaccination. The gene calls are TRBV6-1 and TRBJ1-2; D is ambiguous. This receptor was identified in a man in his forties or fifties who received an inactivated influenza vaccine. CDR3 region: CASTKPPSGVYGYTF. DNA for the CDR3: TGTGCCAGCACTAAACCCCCCTCCGGAGTATATGGCTACACCTTC.